The clone carrying this T cell receptor beta chain was detected only a few times. Its antigen is unidentified. These data originate in a study of identical twins. General study findings and limits: The study found that models underestimated out-of-frame TCR alpha sharing in monozygotic twins. With abundant cord blood beta clonotypes, insertions were fewer; memory repertoires showed no such pattern.

From germline, CDR1 is SGHTA and CDR2 FQGNSA. With 0 bases clipped from V and 5 bases from J, the junction kept 7 bases outside the gene matches. The CDR3 sequence is 18 residues long. Template switching supplied a universal primer site; unique molecular identifiers were carried on the cDNA. One entry per CDR3 protein results from TCRdb running MiXCR on the 5' RACE reads. The table has around 490,000 distinct CDR3 sequences, about 22% seen once. This same sample was also taken into another study, of yellow fever vaccine responses in identical twins.

Sequencing was performed on CD4+ T cells sorted from blood. The genes are TRBV7-2 and TRBJ2-5, with 15 bases identical to TRBD2. The TCR originated in a young woman in good health. Here the CDR3 reads CASSLAGTSGRRGETQYF. The DNA for the CDR3 is TGTGCCAGCAGCTTAGCGGGGACTAGCGGGAGGAGGGGGGAGACCCAGTACTTC.